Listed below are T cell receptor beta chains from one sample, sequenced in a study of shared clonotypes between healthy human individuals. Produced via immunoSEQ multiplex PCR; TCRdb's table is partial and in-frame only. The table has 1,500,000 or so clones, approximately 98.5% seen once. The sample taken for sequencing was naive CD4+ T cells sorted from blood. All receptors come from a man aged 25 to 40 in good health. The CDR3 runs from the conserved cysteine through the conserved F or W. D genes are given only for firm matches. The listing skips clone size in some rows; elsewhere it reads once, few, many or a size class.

CDR3 DNA: TGTGCCAGCAGCCAATCCTCGACAGGGGTAATCTACGAGCAGTACTTC
CDR3 protein: CASSQSSTGVIYEQYF
V gene: TRBV16
J gene: TRBJ2-7
clone size: NA
D gene: TRBD1

CDR3 DNA: TGTGCCAGCAGTATCGGGACCAACTATCAGCCCCAGCATTTT
CDR3 protein: CASSIGTNYQPQHF
V gene: TRBV6-5
J gene: TRBJ1-5
clone size: NA
D gene: NA

CDR3 DNA: TGTGCCACCAGCAGAGATCCTGGGACTAGCGGTTCCTACGAGCAGTACTTC
CDR3 protein: CATSRDPGTSGSYEQYF
V gene: TRBV15
J gene: TRBJ2-7
clone size: NA
D gene: TRBD2

CDR3 DNA: TGTGCCAGCAGTTCCAGCTACGAGCAGTACTTC
CDR3 protein: CASSSSYEQYF
V gene: TRBV27
J gene: TRBJ2-7
clone size: NA
D gene: NA

CDR3 DNA: TGTGCCAGCAGCTTAGTATCAGGGGGAGGCGAGCAGTACTTC
CDR3 protein: CASSLVSGGGEQYF
V gene: TRBV7-6
J gene: TRBJ2-7
clone size: NA
D gene: NA

CDR3 DNA: TGCGCCAGCAGTGACACCGGGACAGGCAACTCCTACGAGCAGTACTTC
CDR3 protein: CASSDTGTGNSYEQYF
V gene: TRBV10-1
J gene: TRBJ2-7
clone size: NA
D gene: TRBD1

CDR3 DNA: TGTGCCAGCAGCGTAGGCACAGGCTCTAATGAAAAACTGTTTTTT
CDR3 protein: CASSVGTGSNEKLFF
V gene: TRBV9
J gene: TRBJ1-4
clone size: NA
D gene: NA

CDR3 DNA: TGTGCCAGCAGTGAGCTCGGCAGGAGCTCCTACAATGAGCAGTTCTTC
CDR3 protein: CASSELGRSSYNEQFF
V gene: TRBV6-4
J gene: TRBJ2-1
clone size: NA
D gene: NA

CDR3 DNA: TGTGCCAGCAGCTTAGTCGAGTTCGTCTCTGAAGCTTTCTTT
CDR3 protein: CASSLVEFVSEAFF
V gene: TRBV7-9
J gene: TRBJ1-1
clone size: once
D gene: NA

CDR3 DNA: TGCAGTGCCGACGCCTACAATGAGCAGTTCTTC
CDR3 protein: CSADAYNEQFF
V gene: TRBV20-1
J gene: TRBJ2-1
clone size: NA
D gene: NA

CDR3 DNA: TGTGCCAGCAGCGTAGGACAGGGGAGGTTTGCGAACACTGAAGCTTTCTTT
CDR3 protein: CASSVGQGRFANTEAFF
V gene: TRBV9
J gene: TRBJ1-1
clone size: NA
D gene: TRBD1

CDR3 DNA: TGCGCCAGCAGCTTGGGTCCCCAGGGGGCGGATGAAAAACTGTTTTTT
CDR3 protein: CASSLGPQGADEKLFF
V gene: TRBV5-1
J gene: TRBJ1-4
clone size: NA
D gene: TRBD1

CDR3 DNA: TGTGCCAGCAGTTTAGACCTTGGGAGGGGGTCCTACAATGAGCAGTTCTTC
CDR3 protein: CASSLDLGRGSYNEQFF
V gene: TRBV27
J gene: TRBJ2-1
clone size: NA
D gene: NA

CDR3 DNA: TGTGCCAGCAGTCACGCATCCCGGGCCGCCCACGAGCAGTACTTC
CDR3 protein: CASSHASRAAHEQYF
V gene: TRBV6-6
J gene: TRBJ2-7
clone size: NA
D gene: NA

CDR3 DNA: TGCAGCGTTGATTTGGATGGCTACACCTTC
CDR3 protein: CSVDLDGYTF
V gene: TRBV29-1
J gene: TRBJ1-2
clone size: NA
D gene: NA

CDR3 DNA: TGTGCCAGCAGCTTAGAAGGCGCAGGGCTTAGAGAGCAGTACTTC
CDR3 protein: CASSLEGAGLREQYF
V gene: TRBV11-3
J gene: TRBJ2-7
clone size: NA
D gene: NA

CDR3 DNA: TGTGCCAGCCAGGGAGGAGGGAGGGGCGCTGAAGCTTTCTTT
CDR3 protein: CASQGGGRGAEAFF
V gene: TRBV25-1
J gene: TRBJ1-1
clone size: NA
D gene: NA

CDR3 DNA: TGCGCCAGCAGCGGGGGCTCTTTAGTAGCAAATGAGCAGTTCTTC
CDR3 protein: CASSGGSLVANEQFF
V gene: TRBV5-1
J gene: TRBJ2-1
clone size: NA
D gene: NA

CDR3 DNA: TGTGCCAGCAGTCCCCCGACCCCCTACGAGCAGTACTTC
CDR3 protein: CASSPPTPYEQYF
V gene: TRBV27
J gene: TRBJ2-7
clone size: once
D gene: NA

CDR3 DNA: TGTGCCAGCAGTAGAGACAGCCTCTATCAGCCCCAGCATTTT
CDR3 protein: CASSRDSLYQPQHF
V gene: TRBV28
J gene: TRBJ1-5
clone size: NA
D gene: NA

CDR3 DNA: TGCGCCAGCAGCTTGAAGGAGGTTGTCGGGGGAGATACGCAGTATTTT
CDR3 protein: CASSLKEVVGGDTQYF
V gene: TRBV5-1
J gene: TRBJ2-3
clone size: NA
D gene: NA

CDR3 DNA: TGTGCCAGCAGCGGTTCTTCTCGGGACAGGCCCTTCACAGATACGCAGTATTTT
CDR3 protein: CASSGSSRDRPFTDTQYF
V gene: TRBV5-4
J gene: TRBJ2-3
clone size: NA
D gene: TRBD1

CDR3 DNA: TGTGCCAGGTCTAGCGGGAGCGCAGATACGCAGTATTTT
CDR3 protein: CARSSGSADTQYF
V gene: TRBV9
J gene: TRBJ2-3
clone size: NA
D gene: TRBD2

CDR3 DNA: TGTGCCAGCAGTTTACAGGTCTCTGGGGCCAACGTCCTGACTTTC
CDR3 protein: CASSLQVSGANVLTF
V gene: TRBV28
J gene: TRBJ2-6
clone size: NA
D gene: NA

CDR3 DNA: TGTGCCAGCAGTGAATTGGGTTGGGGGTCCGGGGAGCTGTTTTTT
CDR3 protein: CASSELGWGSGELFF
V gene: TRBV6-1
J gene: TRBJ2-2
clone size: NA
D gene: NA

CDR3 DNA: TGTGCCAGCAGCTTAGCTCTACATCCGAACACTGAAGCTTTCTTT
CDR3 protein: CASSLALHPNTEAFF
V gene: TRBV11-2
J gene: TRBJ1-1
clone size: NA
D gene: NA

CDR3 DNA: TGTGCCAGCAGTTATGGACAGATGAACACTGAAGCTTTCTTT
CDR3 protein: CASSYGQMNTEAFF
V gene: TRBV6-5
J gene: TRBJ1-1
clone size: NA
D gene: NA

CDR3 DNA: TGTGCCCCAGCCAGGGGAACCTACGAGCAGTACTTC
CDR3 protein: CAPARGTYEQYF
V gene: TRBV27
J gene: TRBJ2-7
clone size: once
D gene: NA

CDR3 DNA: TGCGCCAGCAGCTTGGGACAGATTTACGAGCAGTACTTC
CDR3 protein: CASSLGQIYEQYF
V gene: TRBV5-1
J gene: TRBJ2-7
clone size: NA
D gene: NA

CDR3 DNA: TGTGCCAGCTCGCGGGGGGCTTCTGGGGCCAACGTCCTGACTTTC
CDR3 protein: CASSRGASGANVLTF
V gene: TRBV18
J gene: TRBJ2-6
clone size: NA
D gene: TRBD2

CDR3 DNA: TGTGCCAGCAGCTTAATAATCGACTTCAGAGATACGCAGTATTTT
CDR3 protein: CASSLIIDFRDTQYF
V gene: TRBV7-9
J gene: TRBJ2-3
clone size: NA
D gene: NA

CDR3 DNA: TGCAGCGTTGGTCAGGGGTTGGATGAGCAGTTCTTC
CDR3 protein: CSVGQGLDEQFF
V gene: TRBV29-1
J gene: TRBJ2-1
clone size: NA
D gene: NA

CDR3 DNA: TGTGCCAGCTCACCAGGACCGGGTCAGTCCTACGAGCAGTACTTC
CDR3 protein: CASSPGPGQSYEQYF
V gene: TRBV18
J gene: TRBJ2-7
clone size: NA
D gene: NA

CDR3 DNA: TGTGCCAGCAGATCAGCGTTCGGCTACACCTTC
CDR3 protein: CASRSAFGYTF
V gene: TRBV28
J gene: TRBJ1-2
clone size: NA
D gene: NA

CDR3 DNA: TGCAGTGCTACAAACAGGGGGCACTACACCTTC
CDR3 protein: CSATNRGHYTF
V gene: TRBV20-1
J gene: TRBJ1-2
clone size: NA
D gene: TRBD1

CDR3 DNA: TGTGCCAGCTCACCCTCTGGACAGCACCACTACGAGCAGTACTTC
CDR3 protein: CASSPSGQHHYEQYF
V gene: TRBV18
J gene: TRBJ2-7
clone size: NA
D gene: NA

CDR3 DNA: TGTGCCAGCAGTGTGGGCGGTCAGCCCCAGCATTTT
CDR3 protein: CASSVGGQPQHF
V gene: TRBV28
J gene: TRBJ1-5
clone size: NA
D gene: NA

CDR3 DNA: TGTGCCAGCAGCGGGCTAGCGGGAGGGCATGACGAGCAGTACTTC
CDR3 protein: CASSGLAGGHDEQYF
V gene: TRBV28
J gene: TRBJ2-7
clone size: NA
D gene: TRBD2

CDR3 DNA: TGTGCCAGCAGCACTCGTCCCGGGACTAGCGGGAGGGCGAATGAGCAGTTCTTC
CDR3 protein: CASSTRPGTSGRANEQFF
V gene: TRBV7-8
J gene: TRBJ2-1
clone size: NA
D gene: TRBD2

CDR3 DNA: TGTGCCAGCAGTTACAAACCGGGACTAGTGGCCTACGAGCAGTACTTC
CDR3 protein: CASSYKPGLVAYEQYF
V gene: TRBV6-6
J gene: TRBJ2-7
clone size: NA
D gene: TRBD2

CDR3 DNA: TGTGCCAGCAGTGCAGGGGGCCTGGGCAATCAGCCCCAGCATTTT
CDR3 protein: CASSAGGLGNQPQHF
V gene: TRBV28
J gene: TRBJ1-5
clone size: once
D gene: TRBD1

CDR3 DNA: TGTGCTAGCAGCTTATGGGACAAAGGGGGGACCCAGTACTTC
CDR3 protein: CASSLWDKGGTQYF
V gene: TRBV7-7
J gene: TRBJ2-5
clone size: NA
D gene: NA

CDR3 DNA: TGTGCCAGCAGCCAAGGAGGGAGCTCCTACAATGAGCAGTTCTTC
CDR3 protein: CASSQGGSSYNEQFF
V gene: TRBV11-3
J gene: TRBJ2-1
clone size: few
D gene: NA

CDR3 DNA: TGTGCCAGCAGCTTGGATTCCGGGGGTAACACTGAAGCTTTCTTT
CDR3 protein: CASSLDSGGNTEAFF
V gene: TRBV5-4
J gene: TRBJ1-1
clone size: NA
D gene: NA

CDR3 DNA: TGCGCCAGCAGCTTGGGGTCCGGAGGGGAAGCAGATACGCAGTATTTT
CDR3 protein: CASSLGSGGEADTQYF
V gene: TRBV5-1
J gene: TRBJ2-3
clone size: NA
D gene: NA

CDR3 DNA: TGTGCCAGCCTTGGAGGGGGGAGGGAAAATGAAAAACTGTTTTTT
CDR3 protein: CASLGGGRENEKLFF
V gene: TRBV6-6
J gene: TRBJ1-4
clone size: NA
D gene: NA

CDR3 DNA: TGTGCCAGCAGTTTACGGGGGGGCTCCTATGGCTACACCTTC
CDR3 protein: CASSLRGGSYGYTF
V gene: TRBV27
J gene: TRBJ1-2
clone size: NA
D gene: NA

CDR3 DNA: TGTGCCAGCAGCTTAGCGGGAGTGCTACTCTACAATGAGCAGTTCTTC
CDR3 protein: CASSLAGVLLYNEQFF
V gene: TRBV2
J gene: TRBJ2-1
clone size: NA
D gene: TRBD2

CDR3 DNA: TGTGCCAGCAGCCGCGGAGGATCGAACACCGGGGAGCTGTTTTTT
CDR3 protein: CASSRGGSNTGELFF
V gene: TRBV6-5
J gene: TRBJ2-2
clone size: NA
D gene: NA

CDR3 DNA: TGCAGCGTTCAGGACAGGGGTTCCTACGAGCAGTACTTC
CDR3 protein: CSVQDRGSYEQYF
V gene: TRBV29-1
J gene: TRBJ2-7
clone size: NA
D gene: TRBD1

CDR3 DNA: TGCGCCAGCAGCTTTAGTACAGGCAGCAATCAGCCCCAGCATTTT
CDR3 protein: CASSFSTGSNQPQHF
V gene: TRBV5-1
J gene: TRBJ1-5
clone size: NA
D gene: NA

CDR3 DNA: TGTGCCAGCTCACCACGGGTGGGCAATGAGCAGTTCTTC
CDR3 protein: CASSPRVGNEQFF
V gene: TRBV18
J gene: TRBJ2-1
clone size: NA
D gene: NA

CDR3 DNA: TGTGCCAGCACGCGGACCTCTGAGCAGTTCTTC
CDR3 protein: CASTRTSEQFF
V gene: TRBV6-1
J gene: TRBJ2-1
clone size: NA
D gene: NA